These T cell receptor beta chains were read from a single sample in a study of blood T cell repertoires in COVID-19. TCRdb's table, derived via immunoSEQ multiplex PCR, lists solely in-frame clones and lacks some. The sample carries a few hundred thousand clones, 80% to 90% recorded once. Sequencing was carried out using PBMCs or T cells enriched from blood (not recorded which). The receptors here all came from a woman in her forties with acute COVID-19. The CDR3 runs from the conserved cysteine through the conserved F or W. The order of the fields is J gene, V gene, D gene, CDR3 DNA, CDR3 protein. D genes are given only for firm matches.

TRBJ1-2 TRBV24-1 - TGTGCCACCAGTGATGACACTAACTATGGCTACACCTTC CATSDDTNYGYTF
TRBJ2-2 TRBV19 TRBD2 TGTGCCAGTAGTATGGGGACTAGCGGATACACCGGGGAGCTGTTTTTT CASSMGTSGYTGELFF
TRBJ2-3 TRBV7-2 TRBD2 TGTGCCAGCAGACCTGGAGGCGGGAGAACAGATACGCAGTATTTT CASRPGGGRTDTQYF
TRBJ2-3 TRBV24-1 TRBD1 TGTGCCACCAGTGAGCACAGGGGGCCAGATACGCAGTATTTT CATSEHRGPDTQYF
TRBJ2-1 TRBV14 - TGTGCCAGCAGCCAAGAAAACACCAATGAGCAGTTCTTC CASSQENTNEQFF
TRBJ1-5 TRBV7-8 TRBD1 TGTGCCAGCAGCTCCGGGACAGGGGGCAATCAGCCCCAGCATTTT CASSSGTGGNQPQHF
TRBJ1-6 TRBV27 TRBD1 TGTGCCAGCAGTTTATCCTCAGGGGGTTATAATTCACCCCTCCACTTT CASSLSSGGYNSPLHF
TRBJ1-2 TRBV28 - TGTGCCACGAAGGAGGGAGGCTATGGCTACACCTTC CATKEGGYGYTF
TRBJ1-4 TRBV28 - TGTGCCAGCAGGCCATCTTCATCCGGAAAACTGTTTTTT CASRPSSSGKLFF
TRBJ2-7 TRBV9 TRBD1 TGTGCCAGCAGCTCCCACGACAGGGAGCCCGACTACGAGCAGTACTTC CASSSHDREPDYEQYF
TRBJ2-4 TRBV27 - TGTGCCAGCAGTTTATCTTTCCTAGGGGGATACATTCAGTACTTC CASSLSFLGGYIQYF
TRBJ2-5 TRBV4-2 TRBD2 TGTGCCAGCAGCGCCAGTTCGGGGGGAGTCGGGGAGACCCAGTACTTC CASSASSGGVGETQYF
TRBJ2-7 TRBV5-4 - TGTGCCAGCAGCTTGTTTCGGGAGCGCGAGCAGTACTTC CASSLFREREQYF
TRBJ1-1 TRBV28 - TGTGCCAGCAGTTTACCCCAGGGAGGCGCTTTCTTT CASSLPQGGAFF
TRBJ2-1 TRBV9 TRBD2 TGTGCCAGCAGCGCTAGCGGGAGGAACAATGAGCAGTTCTTC CASSASGRNNEQFF
TRBJ2-5 TRBV4-1 - TGCGCCAGCAGCCAAGTTTCCCTTTGGGAGAACCAAGAGACCCAGTACTTC CASSQVSLWENQETQYF
TRBJ1-1 TRBV11-1 - TGTGCCAGCAGCTTAGAGGAGGGTACTGAAGCTTTCTTT CASSLEEGTEAFF
TRBJ2-1 TRBV6-1 TRBD2 TGTGCCAGCAGTGAAGCAGGGTCCTACCGAGGGAGGGGCGAGCAGTTCTTC CASSEAGSYRGRGEQFF
TRBJ2-1 TRBV9 - TGTGCCAGCAGCGTATCGCATGGGGGGTACAATGAGCAGTTCTTC CASSVSHGGYNEQFF
TRBJ2-7 TRBV19 TRBD2 TGTGCCAGTGGACTAGCGGGGCCCTACGAGCAGTACTTC CASGLAGPYEQYF